This TCR beta chain was observed in a study of prognosis after radiotherapy for stage I lung cancer. Broader study findings: In patients with versus without metastases, TRBV and TRBJ gene usage reportedly differed.

The ends were cut back, 5 bases at V and 2 bases at J, with 12 bases in the middle. This CDR3 has 14 amino acids. Germline lookup yields CDR1 GTSNPN and CDR2 SVGIG (reference sequence). Multiplex PCR, run in two rounds, amplified TCR beta CDR3 from genomic DNA. Amplification during the initial PCR round employed primers specific to each TRBV and TRBJ gene. TCRdb processed the multiplex PCR reads anew with MiXCR; each CDR3 protein has one entry. The sample yields about 35,000 distinct CDR3 sequences, roughly a third seen once. Ten or more counts support this clonotype. Its specificity is not known. V gene TRBV30 combines with J gene TRBJ1-4; possible D gene TRBD1, 5 bases. This clonotype was obtained from a donor aged 50 or older with non-small cell lung cancer. Here the sequenced sample was PBMCs, taken before or after stereotactic body radiation therapy (not recorded which). The CDR3 DNA is TGTGCCTGGGGGGGAAAAGGGACTAATGAAAAACTGTTTTTT. It is translated as CAWGGKGTNEKLFF.